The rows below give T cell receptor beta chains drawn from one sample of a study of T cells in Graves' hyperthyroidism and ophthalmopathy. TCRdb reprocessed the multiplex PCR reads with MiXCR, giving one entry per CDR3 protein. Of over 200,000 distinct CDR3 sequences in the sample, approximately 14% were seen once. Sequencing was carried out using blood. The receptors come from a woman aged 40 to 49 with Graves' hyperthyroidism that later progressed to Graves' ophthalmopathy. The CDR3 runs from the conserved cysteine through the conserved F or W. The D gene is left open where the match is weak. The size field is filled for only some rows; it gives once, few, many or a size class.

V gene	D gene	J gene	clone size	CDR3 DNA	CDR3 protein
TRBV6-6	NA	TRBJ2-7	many	TGTGCCAGCAGTTACGACCTTTCCTACGAGCAGTACTTC	CASSYDLSYEQYF
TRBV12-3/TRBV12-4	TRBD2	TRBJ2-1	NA	TGTGCCAGCAGTTTACGGCTAGCGGGAGGGCGGTACAATGAGCAGTTCTTC	CASSLRLAGGRYNEQFF
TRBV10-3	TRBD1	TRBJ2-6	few	TGTGCCATCAGAAGGGACAGTGGGGCCAACGTCCTGACTTTC	CAIRRDSGANVLTF
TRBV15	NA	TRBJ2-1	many	TGTGCCACTACGACGGGGAGAACGAACTACAATGAGCAGTTCTTC	CATTTGRTNYNEQFF
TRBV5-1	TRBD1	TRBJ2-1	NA	TGCGCCAGCAGCTTCGGGACAGGGGTTCGGGAGCAGTTCTTC	CASSFGTGVREQFF
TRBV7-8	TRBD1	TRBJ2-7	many	TGTGCCAGCAGCTTAGGCCGGACAGGGAGGTACGAGCAGTACTTC	CASSLGRTGRYEQYF
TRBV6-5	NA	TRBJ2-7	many	TGTGCCAGCAGTTACGAGAGGGGGTACGAGCAGTACTTC	CASSYERGYEQYF
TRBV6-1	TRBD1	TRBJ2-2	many	TGTGCCAGCAGTAAGGGACAGGGGGCGAACACCGGGGAGCTGTTTTTT	CASSKGQGANTGELFF
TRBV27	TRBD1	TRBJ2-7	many	TGTGCCAGCAGTGGCGACAGGGTCTCCTACGAGCAGTACTTC	CASSGDRVSYEQYF
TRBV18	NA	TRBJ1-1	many	TGTGCCAGCTCACCAGCTAACGGAATGAACACTGAAGCTTTCTTT	CASSPANGMNTEAFF
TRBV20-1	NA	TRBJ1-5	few	TGCAGTGCTAGAGAGGCCGACATGACCGAGCATTTT	CSAREADMTEHF
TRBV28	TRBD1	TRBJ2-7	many	TGTGCCAGCAGTTCCAGAGGGGGCGACGAGCAGTACTTC	CASSSRGGDEQYF
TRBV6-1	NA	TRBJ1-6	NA	TGTGCCAGCAGTGGAACTCCTCGACCGTCGCCCCTCCACTTT	CASSGTPRPSPLHF